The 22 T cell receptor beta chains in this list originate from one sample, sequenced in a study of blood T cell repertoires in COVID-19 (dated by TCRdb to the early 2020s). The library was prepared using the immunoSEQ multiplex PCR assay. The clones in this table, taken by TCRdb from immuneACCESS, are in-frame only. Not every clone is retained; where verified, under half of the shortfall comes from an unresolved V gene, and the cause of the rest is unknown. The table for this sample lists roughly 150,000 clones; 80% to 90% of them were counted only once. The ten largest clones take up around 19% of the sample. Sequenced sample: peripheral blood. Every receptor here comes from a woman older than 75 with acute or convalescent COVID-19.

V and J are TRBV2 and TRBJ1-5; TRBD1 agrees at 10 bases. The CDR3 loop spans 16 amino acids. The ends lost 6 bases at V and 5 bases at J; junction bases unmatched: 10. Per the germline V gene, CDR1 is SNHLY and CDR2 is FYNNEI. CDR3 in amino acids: CASRTDRGRGHQPQHF. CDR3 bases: TGTGCCAGCAGGACCGACAGGGGGCGAGGTCATCAGCCCCAGCATTTT.

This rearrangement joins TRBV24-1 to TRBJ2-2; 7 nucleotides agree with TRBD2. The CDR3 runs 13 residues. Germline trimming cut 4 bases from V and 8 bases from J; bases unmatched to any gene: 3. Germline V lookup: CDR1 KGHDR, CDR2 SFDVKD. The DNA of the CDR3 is TGTGCCACCAGTGACTTAGCGGGTGGGGAGCTGTTTTTT. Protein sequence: CATSDLAGGELFF.

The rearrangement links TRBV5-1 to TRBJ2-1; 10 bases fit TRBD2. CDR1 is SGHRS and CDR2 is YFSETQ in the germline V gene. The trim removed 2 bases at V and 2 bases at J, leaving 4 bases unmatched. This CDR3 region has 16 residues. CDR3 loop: CASSLTTSGAYNEQFF. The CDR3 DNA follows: TGCGCCAGCAGCTTAACCACTAGCGGGGCCTACAATGAGCAGTTCTTC.

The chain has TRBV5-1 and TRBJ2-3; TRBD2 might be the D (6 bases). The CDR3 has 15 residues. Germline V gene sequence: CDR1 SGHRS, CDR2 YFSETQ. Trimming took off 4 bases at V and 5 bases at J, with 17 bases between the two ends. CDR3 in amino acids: CASSAWAGRGDTQYF. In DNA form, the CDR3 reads TGCGCCAGCAGCGCGTGGGCGGGGAGAGGAGATACGCAGTATTTT.

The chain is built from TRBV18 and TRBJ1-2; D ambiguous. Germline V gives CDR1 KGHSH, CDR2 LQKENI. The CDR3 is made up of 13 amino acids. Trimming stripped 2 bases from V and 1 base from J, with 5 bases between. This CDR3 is CASSPLDNYGYTF. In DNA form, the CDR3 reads TGTGCCAGCTCACCATTAGATAACTATGGCTACACCTTC.

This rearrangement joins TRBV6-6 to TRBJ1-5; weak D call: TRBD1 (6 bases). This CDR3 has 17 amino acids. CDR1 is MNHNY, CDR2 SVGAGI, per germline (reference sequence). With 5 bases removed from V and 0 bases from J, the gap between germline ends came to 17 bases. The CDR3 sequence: CASSLRGFRDSNQPQHF. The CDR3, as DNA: TGTGCCAGCAGTCTAAGGGGGTTTCGGGATAGCAATCAGCCCCAGCATTTT.

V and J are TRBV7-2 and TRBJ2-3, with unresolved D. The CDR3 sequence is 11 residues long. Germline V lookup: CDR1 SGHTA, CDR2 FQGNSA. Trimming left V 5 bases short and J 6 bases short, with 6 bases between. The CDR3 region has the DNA TGTGCCAGCAGCGAGTTGGATACGCAGTATTTT. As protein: CASSELDTQYF.

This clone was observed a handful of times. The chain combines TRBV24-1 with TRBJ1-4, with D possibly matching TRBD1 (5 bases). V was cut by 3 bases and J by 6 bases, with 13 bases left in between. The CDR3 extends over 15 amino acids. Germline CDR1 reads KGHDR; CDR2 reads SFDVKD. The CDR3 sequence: CATSDGQGAYEKLFF. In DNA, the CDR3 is TGTGCCACCAGTGATGGCCAAGGGGCGTATGAAAAACTGTTTTTT.

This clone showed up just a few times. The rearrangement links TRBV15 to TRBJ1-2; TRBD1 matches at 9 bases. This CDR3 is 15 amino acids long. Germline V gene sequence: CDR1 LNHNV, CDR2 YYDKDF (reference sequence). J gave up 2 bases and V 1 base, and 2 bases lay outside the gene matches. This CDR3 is CATSRGGTGNYGYTF. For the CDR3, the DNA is TGTGCCACCAGCAGAGGGGGGACAGGGAACTATGGCTACACCTTC.

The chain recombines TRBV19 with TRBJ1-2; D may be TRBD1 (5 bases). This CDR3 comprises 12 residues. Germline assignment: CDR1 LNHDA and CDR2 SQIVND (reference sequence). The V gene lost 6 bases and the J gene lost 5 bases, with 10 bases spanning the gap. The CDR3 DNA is TGTGCCAGTAGGCGACAGCAGTATGGCTACACCTTC. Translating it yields CASRRQQYGYTF.

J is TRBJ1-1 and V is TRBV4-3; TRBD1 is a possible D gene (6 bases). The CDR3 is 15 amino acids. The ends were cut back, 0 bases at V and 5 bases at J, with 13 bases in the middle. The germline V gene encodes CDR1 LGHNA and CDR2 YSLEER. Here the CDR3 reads CASSQDLRGATEAFF. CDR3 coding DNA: TGCGCCAGCAGCCAAGATTTACGGGGGGCGACTGAAGCTTTCTTT.

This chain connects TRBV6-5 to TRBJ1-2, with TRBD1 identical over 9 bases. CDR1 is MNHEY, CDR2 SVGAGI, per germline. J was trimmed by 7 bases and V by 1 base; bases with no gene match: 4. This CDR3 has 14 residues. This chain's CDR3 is CASSYLQGASGYTF. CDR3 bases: TGTGCCAGCAGTTACTTACAGGGGGCGAGTGGCTACACCTTC.

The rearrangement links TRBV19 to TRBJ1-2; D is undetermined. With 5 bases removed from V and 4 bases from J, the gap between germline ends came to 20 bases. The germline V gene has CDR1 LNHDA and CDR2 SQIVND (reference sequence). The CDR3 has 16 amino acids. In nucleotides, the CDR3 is TGTGCCAGTAGTTCGTCGGGAAGTTCTTCCCTCTATGGCTACACCTTC. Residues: CASSSSGSSSLYGYTF.

The CDR3 bases are TGTGCCATCAGTGAATACAGGGGCTACGAGCAGTACTTC. Protein: CAISEYRGYEQYF. J is TRBJ2-7 and V is TRBV10-3, with 7 bases that match TRBD1. This CDR3 has 13 residues. In germline, CDR1 is ENHRY, CDR2 SYGVKD. Trimming removed 3 bases from V and 3 bases from J; junction bases left unmatched: 2.

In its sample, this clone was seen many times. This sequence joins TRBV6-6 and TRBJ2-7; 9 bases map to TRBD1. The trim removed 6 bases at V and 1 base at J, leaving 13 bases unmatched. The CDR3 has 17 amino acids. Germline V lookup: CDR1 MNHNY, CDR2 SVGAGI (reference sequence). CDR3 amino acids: CASSRPRDRVDSYEQYF. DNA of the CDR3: TGTGCCAGCAGCCGACCGCGGGACAGGGTCGATTCCTACGAGCAGTACTTC.

The CDR3 here is CASSELAGDYGYTF. DNA of the CDR3: TGTGCCAGCAGTGAATTGGCAGGGGATTATGGCTACACCTTC. The genes are TRBV2 and TRBJ1-2, with a weak D call TRBD1 (6 bases). Per the germline V gene, CDR1 is SNHLY and CDR2 is FYNNEI. V was shortened by 2 bases and J by 5 bases, with 12 bases between the two germline ends. The CDR3 spans 14 residues.

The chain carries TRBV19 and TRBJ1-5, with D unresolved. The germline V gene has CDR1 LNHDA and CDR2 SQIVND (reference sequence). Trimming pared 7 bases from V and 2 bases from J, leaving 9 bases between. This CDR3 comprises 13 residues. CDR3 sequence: CASTGLGNQPQHF. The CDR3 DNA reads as TGTGCCAGTACCGGGTTGGGCAATCAGCCCCAGCATTTT.

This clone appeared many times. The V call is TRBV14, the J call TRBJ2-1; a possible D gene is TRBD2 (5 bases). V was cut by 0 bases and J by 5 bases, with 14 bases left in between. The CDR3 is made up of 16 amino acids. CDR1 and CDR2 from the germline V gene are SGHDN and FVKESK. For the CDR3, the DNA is TGTGCCAGCAGCCAAGATCTTGGAGGTTACAACAATGAGCAGTTCTTC. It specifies CASSQDLGGYNNEQFF.

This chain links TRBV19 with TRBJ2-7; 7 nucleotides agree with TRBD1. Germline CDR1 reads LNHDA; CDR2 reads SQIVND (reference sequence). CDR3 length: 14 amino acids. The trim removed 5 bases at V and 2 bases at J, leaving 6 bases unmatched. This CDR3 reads CASSPGQVAYEQYF. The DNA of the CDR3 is TGTGCCAGTAGTCCCGGACAGGTAGCCTACGAGCAGTACTTC. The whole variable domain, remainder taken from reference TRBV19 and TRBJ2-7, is DGGITQSPKYLFRKEGQNVTLSCEQNLNHDAMYWYRQDPGQGLRLIYYSQIVNDFQKGDIAEGYSVSREKKESFPLTVTSAQKNPTAFYLCASSPGQVAYEQYFGPGTRLTVT.

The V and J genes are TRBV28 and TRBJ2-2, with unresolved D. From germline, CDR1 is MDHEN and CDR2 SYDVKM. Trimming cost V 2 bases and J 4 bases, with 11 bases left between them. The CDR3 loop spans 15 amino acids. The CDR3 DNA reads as TGTGCCAGCAGTTTAGAAGGCTCTAGCACCGGGGAGCTGTTTTTT. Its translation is CASSLEGSSTGELFF.

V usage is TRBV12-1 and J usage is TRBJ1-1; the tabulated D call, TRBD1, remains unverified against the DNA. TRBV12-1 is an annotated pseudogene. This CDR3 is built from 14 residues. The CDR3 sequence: CASSSDRGVTEAFF. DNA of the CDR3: TGTGCCAGCAGCTCTGACAGGGGTGTCACTGAAGCTTTCTTT.

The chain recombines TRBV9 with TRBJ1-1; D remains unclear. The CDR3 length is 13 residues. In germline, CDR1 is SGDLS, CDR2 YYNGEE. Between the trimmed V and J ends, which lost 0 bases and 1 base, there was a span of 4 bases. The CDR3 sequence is CASSVDRNTEAFF. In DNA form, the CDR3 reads TGTGCCAGCAGCGTAGACAGGAACACTGAAGCTTTCTTT.